These T cell receptor beta chains were read from a single sample in a study of metastatic and nonmetastatic thyroid tumors. Through MiXCR, TCRdb re-clonotyped the PCR reads. Of fewer than 45,000 clones in the sample, roughly 14% were seen once. Sequences were obtained from blood. The receptors derive from a female donor with papillary thyroid cancer or a benign thyroid nodule (not recorded which). Some clones in this sample may be carry-over from other donors' samples. CDR3s include the opening cysteine and the closing phenylalanine or tryptophan. D genes are given only for firm matches. Only some rows state a clone size, as once, few, many or a class for expanded clones.

CSARDWGGDLSYEQFF	TGCAGTGCTAGAGATTGGGGGGGAGATTTATCTTATGAGCAGTTCTTC	TRBV20-1	TRBD2	TRBJ2-1	many
CASSGLTGNYEQYF	TGTGCCAGCAGTGGACTCACAGGGAACTACGAGCAGTACTTC	TRBV6-1	-	TRBJ2-7	medium-sized
CAWSGDGNYGYTF	TGTGCCTGGAGTGGGGACGGAAACTATGGCTACACCTTC	TRBV30	-	TRBJ1-2	many
CASSTTSGSDEQYF	TGTGCCAGCAGTACCACTAGCGGGAGTGACGAGCAGTACTTC	TRBV28	TRBD2	TRBJ2-7	medium-sized
CASSERRGGDTQYF	TGTGCCAGCAGTGAACGCCGAGGAGGGGATACGCAGTATTTT	TRBV2	-	TRBJ2-3	many
CASSLLVGSGSPSYNEQFF	TGTGCCAGCAGTTTGTTAGTGGGTAGCGGGAGTCCGTCCTACAATGAGCAGTTCTTC	TRBV27	TRBD2	TRBJ2-1	many
CASSNSASSYNEQFF	TGTGCCAGCAGCAATAGCGCGAGCTCCTACAATGAGCAGTTCTTC	TRBV7-8	-	TRBJ2-1	many
CATISGRNEQYF	TGTGCCACCATTAGCGGTAGAAACGAGCAGTACTTC	TRBV4-2	-	TRBJ2-7	many
CASGGSSIRETQYF	TGTGCCAGCGGGGGATCCAGTATTAGAGAGACCCAGTACTTC	TRBV28	-	TRBJ2-5	many
CASIPGTGNQPQHF	TGTGCCAGCATCCCCGGGACAGGTAATCAGCCCCAGCATTTT	TRBV6-1	TRBD1	TRBJ1-5	few
CASSLVRRQGNTGELFF	TGCGCCAGCAGCTTGGTTAGACGACAGGGTAACACCGGGGAGCTGTTTTTT	TRBV5-1	TRBD1	TRBJ2-2	-
CASSLRGVNTGELFF	TGTGCCAGCAGTTTGAGGGGGGTTAACACCGGGGAGCTGTTTTTT	TRBV12-3/TRBV12-4	-	TRBJ2-2	-
CASSTRTSGTAYEQYF	TGTGCCAGCTCAACGCGGACTAGCGGGACAGCCTACGAGCAGTACTTC	TRBV18	TRBD2	TRBJ2-7	once
CASSLASGGQGCGYTF	TGCGCCAGCAGCTTGGCCTCGGGGGGTCAGGGCTGTGGCTACACCTTC	TRBV5-1	-	TRBJ1-2	-
CAWSRGKGNEQYF	TGTGCCTGGAGTCGGGGGAAAGGGAACGAGCAGTACTTC	TRBV30	-	TRBJ2-7	many
CSARPRGLAGAAGYEQYF	TGCAGTGCTAGACCCCGGGGACTAGCGGGAGCGGCTGGCTACGAGCAGTACTTC	TRBV20-1	TRBD2	TRBJ2-7	many
CASSLRTGDETQYF	TGTGCCAGCAGCCTTCGGACAGGGGATGAGACCCAGTACTTC	TRBV3-1	TRBD1	TRBJ2-5	many
CASSYISNTEAFF	TGTGCCAGCAGTTACATTTCGAACACTGAAGCTTTCTTT	TRBV6-5	-	TRBJ1-1	few
CASSLRASLAGGYTDTQYF	TGTGCCAGCAGCTTAAGGGCCTCCCTAGCGGGAGGGTACACAGATACGCAGTATTTT	TRBV7-8	TRBD2	TRBJ2-3	few
CASSLAVSNSPLHF	TGTGCCAGCAGCTTAGCCGTTTCAAATTCACCCCTCCACTTT	TRBV11-2	-	TRBJ1-6	many
CATSDFLGETQYF	TGTGCCACCAGTGATTTTCTGGGGGAGACCCAGTACTTC	TRBV24-1	-	TRBJ2-5	few
CASRHRTGTGIHEQYF	TGTGCCAGCAGGCATCGTACCGGGACAGGGATCCACGAGCAGTACTTC	TRBV28	TRBD1	TRBJ2-7	many
CASNYRDRGYEQYF	TGTGCCAGCAATTACCGGGACAGGGGCTACGAGCAGTACTTC	TRBV27	TRBD1	TRBJ2-7	few
CASNSRDRGTYEQYF	TGTGCCAGCAACTCCCGGGACAGGGGCACCTACGAGCAGTACTTC	TRBV2	TRBD1	TRBJ2-7	many
CSASGRNLEQYF	TGCAGTGCTAGCGGGAGGAATCTCGAGCAGTACTTC	TRBV20-1	TRBD2	TRBJ2-7	many
CASSATSGNILYEQYF	TGTGCCAGCAGTGCCACTAGCGGGAACATTCTTTACGAGCAGTACTTC	TRBV25-1	TRBD2	TRBJ2-7	many
CASSFSPEDMNTEAFF	TGTGCCAGCAGTTTCTCCCCGGAGGACATGAACACTGAAGCTTTCTTT	TRBV28	-	TRBJ1-1	many
CASSVLGTTNEKLFF	TGTGCCAGCAGTGTTCTGGGGACAACTAATGAAAAACTGTTTTTT	TRBV2	-	TRBJ1-4	many
CASRRQTTEAFF	TGTGCCAGCAGACGACAGACCACTGAAGCTTTCTTT	TRBV2	-	TRBJ1-1	many
CASSLAGIEETQYF	TGTGCCAGCAGCTTAGCCGGGATCGAAGAGACCCAGTACTTC	TRBV7-2	-	TRBJ2-5	many
CSASGSTAYEQYF	TGCAGTGCTAGCGGCAGTACAGCCTACGAGCAGTACTTC	TRBV20-1	-	TRBJ2-7	-
CASSWTGYNSPLHF	TGTGCCAGCAGTTGGACAGGGTATAATTCACCCCTCCACTTT	TRBV28	TRBD1	TRBJ1-6	few
CASTKDGGGGTEAFF	TGTGCCAGTACCAAAGATGGAGGGGGCGGAACTGAAGCTTTCTTT	TRBV9	TRBD1	TRBJ1-1	many
CASSFVGVIHEQYF	TGTGCCAGCAGTTTCGTGGGAGTCATTCACGAGCAGTACTTC	TRBV28	-	TRBJ2-7	many
CASSYSPGHFYGYTF	TGTGCCAGCAGTTACTCTCCAGGCCACTTCTATGGCTACACCTTC	TRBV6-5	-	TRBJ1-2	medium-sized
CASNHRRVYNEQFF	TGTGCCAGCAACCACCGGAGGGTCTACAATGAGCAGTTCTTC	TRBV12-3/TRBV12-4	-	TRBJ2-1	many
CASSSTSGRHGELFF	TGCGCCAGCAGCTCGACTAGCGGGAGGCACGGGGAGCTGTTTTTT	TRBV5-1	TRBD2	TRBJ2-2	many
CASSSTGPNTGELFF	TGTGCCAGCAGCTCCACGGGTCCGAACACCGGGGAGCTGTTTTTT	TRBV9	-	TRBJ2-2	many
CASRPHYADTQYF	TGTGCCAGCAGGCCTCATTACGCAGATACGCAGTATTTT	TRBV12-3/TRBV12-4	-	TRBJ2-3	many
CASSIAWGGPQHF	TGTGCCAGTAGTATAGCGTGGGGGGGGCCCCAGCATTTT	TRBV19	-	TRBJ1-5	few
CASRLMTSGRTSGANVLTF	TGTGCCAGCAGACTGATGACTAGCGGGAGGACCTCTGGGGCCAACGTCCTGACTTTC	TRBV6-5	TRBD2	TRBJ2-6	many